A single T cell receptor (beta chain) is shown here with its context. Its antigen is unknown. The sample is drawn from a study of CXCR3-negative and CXCR3-positive naive CD8 T cells. CDR3 length equals 14 residues. Germline loops: CDR1 SGHVS, CDR2 FNYEAQ. Study conclusions and caveats: In both naive subsets diversity was comparably high, whereas memory CD8+ cells showed much lower diversity. Cryopreserved cells showed partially decreased CXCR3 expression, and most assays used fresh PBMCs. Naive cells with CXCR3 showed TRB CDR3s that were more hydrophobic than those in CXCR3-negative naive cells.

The libraries of TRB cDNA were constructed through 5' RACE using UMI labels. Using the 5' RACE reads, TCRdb records one entry per CDR3 protein without DNA. The sample includes 140,000 to 150,000 distinct CDR3 sequences. Input material: naive CXCR3+ CD8+ T cells from blood. The subset here: CD45RO-CCR7+CD27+CD95- naive CD8+ T cells expressing CXCR3 (TNR3+). This chain links TRBV7-6 with TRBJ2-1; TCRdb outputs TRBD1, but without DNA this stays unchecked. The sequence was obtained from a human donor in good health. Some clones in this sample may be carry-over from other donors' samples. CDR3 region: CASSLRAEDNEQFF.